What follows are 32 T cell receptor beta chains derived from one specimen sequenced in a study of cytomegalovirus exposure and HLA in healthy donors. 13 Jbeta primers and 60 Vbeta primers were used for the PCR. Using immunoSEQ multiplex PCR, the repertoire was profiled, and TCRdb retains in-frame clones only, with some absent. The table has about 140,000 clones, about four fifths seen once. Sequencing was performed on PBMCs. These receptors all stem from a man aged 25 to 40 in good health and CMV-seronegative.

The J gene is TRBJ1-1, the V gene TRBV28, with D possibly matching TRBD1 (5 bases). Looked up from germline, CDR1 is MDHEN and CDR2 is SYDVKM. Trimming shortened V by 5 bases and J by 5 bases, and 15 bases separated the two germline ends. The CDR3 is made up of 14 amino acids. CDR3 nucleotide sequence: TGTGCCAGCAGTCGGACAATGGTGAGGACTGAAGCTTTCTTT. Amino acid sequence: CASSRTMVRTEAFF.

The CDR3 is CSVEGGRGYEQYF. The CDR3 nucleotides are TGCAGCGTTGAGGGGGGAAGGGGCTACGAGCAGTACTTC. V and J are TRBV29-1 and TRBJ2-7, with a possible D match to TRBD2 (6 bases). The CDR3 is 13 amino acids. The V gene's germline CDR1 is SQVTM and CDR2 ANQGSEA. V shed 3 bases and J shed 3 bases, with 12 bases lying between them.

The chain joins TRBV7-9 to TRBJ1-2, with 8 bases fitting TRBD1. The CDR3 loop spans 15 amino acids. V was clipped by 1 base and J by 7 bases; unmatched bases: 8. Germline V CDR1 and CDR2: SEHNR, FQNEAQ (reference sequence). The CDR3 coding sequence is TGTGCCAGCAGCTTAGAGCAGGGGGCCCTCGCTGGCTACACCTTC. It specifies CASSLEQGALAGYTF.

This clone was seen only a few times. The J gene is TRBJ1-3, the V gene TRBV19, with 7 bases matching TRBD1. With 6 bases clipped from V and 0 bases from J, the junction kept 2 bases outside the gene matches. This CDR3 has 14 amino acids. Per germline, CDR1 LNHDA and CDR2 SQIVND (reference sequence). CDR3 in amino acids: CASRDRSSGNTIYF. As DNA, the CDR3 is TGTGCCAGTAGGGACAGGAGCTCTGGAAACACCATATATTTT.

On this clone: The junction differs from germline at one of its ends, possibly a read error. The CDR3: CASSPMTGTGDGGYPF. The CDR3 DNA is TGCGCCAGCAGCCCGATGACCGGGACAGGGGATGGGGGCTACCCCTTC. This chain connects TRBV5-1 to TRBJ1-2; TRBD1 matches at 10 bases. Per the germline V gene, CDR1 is SGHRS and CDR2 is YFSETQ. The CDR3 spans 16 residues.

The gene calls are TRBV18 and TRBJ1-1; no clear D. CDR1 KGHSH and CDR2 LQKENI come from the germline V gene. Trimming pared 0 bases from V and 0 bases from J, leaving 2 bases between. The CDR3 covers 13 residues. CDR3 sequence: CASSPPMNTEAFF. CDR3 bases: TGTGCCAGCTCACCACCTATGAACACTGAAGCTTTCTTT.

The rearrangement links TRBV27 to TRBJ2-1; 13 bases fit TRBD2. This CDR3 is 16 amino acids long. In germline, CDR1 is MNHEY, CDR2 SMNVEV (reference sequence). The V gene end was trimmed by 5 bases and the J gene end by 9 bases; junction bases not matched to a gene: 10. CDR3 in DNA: TGTGCCAGCAGTGGCTGGACTAGCGGGAGAAGGGGTGAGCAGTTCTTC. It specifies CASSGWTSGRRGEQFF.

This chain joins TRBV19 and TRBJ2-7, with 8 bases matching TRBD1. This CDR3 comprises 16 residues. Per germline, CDR1 LNHDA and CDR2 SQIVND (reference sequence). The V gene end was trimmed by 4 bases and the J gene end by 2 bases; junction bases not matched to a gene: 10. As DNA, the CDR3 is TGTGCCAGTAGTAGGATGCCGGGACAGGACACCTACGAGCAGTACTTC. Its protein product is CASSRMPGQDTYEQYF. Full variable domain (remainder filled in from reference TRBV19 and TRBJ2-7): DGGITQSPKYLFRKEGQNVTLSCEQNLNHDAMYWYRQDPGQGLRLIYYSQIVNDFQKGDIAEGYSVSREKKESFPLTVTSAQKNPTAFYLCASSRMPGQDTYEQYFGPGTRLTVT.

This clone was picked up one time. The chain uses TRBV18 and TRBJ1-3; 8 bases agree with TRBD1. The CDR3 loop spans 16 amino acids. The V gene end was trimmed by 6 bases and the J gene end by 4 bases; junction bases not matched to a gene: 11. Germline V gene sequence: CDR1 KGHSH, CDR2 LQKENI. CDR3 in DNA: TGTGCCAGCTCTGCCGTGGACAGGGCTGGAGGAAACACCATATATTTT. Protein product: CASSAVDRAGGNTIYF.

This clone was observed a few times. This sequence joins TRBV10-3 and TRBJ1-1, with D possibly TRBD1 on 5 matching bases. The CDR3 sequence is 15 residues long. V gave up 0 bases and J gave up 1 base, with 9 bases separating them. Germline-derived CDR1 and CDR2 are ENHRY and SYGVKD. CDR3 DNA sequence: TGTGCCATCAGTGAGTCGATGGGGGGGAACACTGAAGCTTTCTTT. Translation: CAISESMGGNTEAFF.

V usage is TRBV10-1 and J usage is TRBJ2-1, with 7 bases identical to TRBD1. After removal of 6 bases from V and 8 bases from J, the junction contained 13 bases not matched to a gene. The CDR3 covers 15 residues. The germline gives CDR1 WNHNN, CDR2 SYGVQD (reference sequence). As DNA, the CDR3 is TGCGCCAGCAGGGGCACAGGGGCTGGCGTGGATGAGCAGTTCTTC. Encoded protein: CASRGTGAGVDEQFF.

The table lists this clone with a few counts. The chain joins TRBV5-6 to TRBJ1-2; possibly TRBD1 for D (5 bases). V was shortened by 5 bases and J by 6 bases, with 17 bases between the two germline ends. The CDR3 has 14 residues. The germline V gene encodes CDR1 SGHDT and CDR2 YYEEEE. The CDR3 nucleotides are TGTGCCAGCAGTTTTCTCGACAGAGAACATGGCTACACCTTC. Protein sequence: CASSFLDREHGYTF.

With regard to this clone: The same CDR3 is also encoded by other DNA sequences in this sample. This chain uses TRBV27 with TRBJ1-2, with 8 bases lining up with TRBD1. The CDR3 covers 14 residues. Looked up from germline, CDR1 is MNHEY and CDR2 is SMNVEV (reference sequence). V was clipped by 3 bases and J by 0 bases; unmatched bases: 0. In DNA, the CDR3 is TGTGCCAGCAGTTTGGACAGGGCTAACTATGGCTACACCTTC. Translation: CASSLDRANYGYTF.

In DNA, the CDR3 is TGCAGCGTGCAATACACAGGGGGCAAGGCTGAAGCTTTCTTT. Translating gives CSVQYTGGKAEAFF. The chain employs TRBV29-1 and TRBJ1-1, with 9 bases matching TRBD1. With 6 bases clipped from V and 6 bases from J, the junction kept 11 bases outside the gene matches. This CDR3 has 14 residues. Looked up from germline, CDR1 is SQVTM and CDR2 is ANQGSEA.

The genes are TRBV29-1 and TRBJ2-7; TRBD2 matches 10 bases. With V trimmed by 4 bases and J by 4 bases, 7 bases remained unmatched. CDR1 is SQVTM, CDR2 ANQGSEA, per germline. The CDR3 spans 14 residues. The CDR3 is CSVVKREGYYEQYF. DNA of the CDR3: TGCAGCGTTGTGAAGCGGGAGGGCTATTACGAGCAGTACTTC.

The chain links TRBV15 to TRBJ2-7; 9 bases line up with TRBD2. The CDR3 consists of 16 residues. V gave up 0 bases and J gave up 5 bases; unmatched junction bases: 8. From germline, CDR1 is LNHNV and CDR2 YYDKDF (reference sequence). As DNA, the CDR3 is TGTGCCACCAGCAGAGATCGGGCGGGAGGGCGTAACGAGCAGTACTTC. Residues: CATSRDRAGGRNEQYF. Using reference TRBV15 and TRBJ2-7 for the parts outside the CDR3, the full variable domain is DAMVIQNPRYQVTQFGKPVTLSCSQTLNHNVMYWYQQKSSQAPKLLFHYYDKDFNNEADTPDNFQSRRPNTSFCFLDIRSPGLGDTAMYLCATSRDRAGGRNEQYFGPGTRLTVT.

The J gene is TRBJ2-7, the V gene TRBV29-1, with 13 positions matching TRBD2. The CDR3 sequence is 19 residues long. Trimming took 7 bases from V and 4 from J; bases not matched to a gene: 22. In germline, CDR1 is SQVTM, CDR2 ANQGSEA. CDR3 residues: CSAQIGTSGTASENYEQYF. In nucleotides, the CDR3 is TGCAGCGCGCAAATCGGGACTAGCGGGACCGCCAGCGAAAATTACGAGCAGTACTTC.

This clone was recorded a few times. V gene TRBV5-1 combines with J gene TRBJ1-1, with 7 bases aligning to TRBD1. CDR1 and CDR2 (germline): SGHRS, YFSETQ. The CDR3 has 14 amino acids. V lost 4 bases and J lost 0; bases outside the gene matches: 3. In DNA form, the CDR3 reads TGCGCCAGCAGCCCACAGGGGATGAACACTGAAGCTTTCTTT. It codes for CASSPQGMNTEAFF. Combining the CDR3 with reference TRBV5-1 and TRBJ1-1 gives the whole variable domain KAGVTQTPRYLIKTRGQQVTLSCSPISGHRSVSWYQQTPGQGLQFLFEYFSETQRNKGNFPGRFSGRQFSNSRSEMNVSTLELGDSALYLCASSPQGMNTEAFFGQGTRLTVV.

The chain's CDR3 is CASSWTGTGSYEQYF. In nucleotides, the CDR3 is TGCGCCAGCAGCTGGACCGGGACAGGGAGCTACGAGCAGTACTTC. The rearrangement links TRBV5-1 to TRBJ2-7; 9 positions agree with TRBD1. V was pared by 3 bases and J by 3 bases, with 7 bases of the junction left unmatched. Germline V gene lookup returns CDR1 SGHRS and CDR2 YFSETQ. This CDR3 contains 15 residues.

V is TRBV2 and J is TRBJ1-2, with 12 bases identical to TRBD1. J was trimmed by 2 bases and V by 8 bases; bases with no gene match: 3. The germline CDR1 and CDR2 sequences are SNHLY and FYNNEI. The CDR3 has 14 residues. In nucleotides, the CDR3 is TGTGCCAGCCCGGGGACAGGGGGCAACTATGGCTACACCTTC. Protein product: CASPGTGGNYGYTF.

J is TRBJ1-2 and V is TRBV27; 7 positions agree with TRBD1. The CDR3 runs to 15 residues. The germline V gene encodes CDR1 MNHEY and CDR2 SMNVEV (reference sequence). V was clipped by 3 bases and J by 4 bases; unmatched bases: 8. For the CDR3, the DNA is TGTGCCAGCAGTTTGGGGGCAGGGGGTAGCTATGGCTACACCTTC. Protein sequence: CASSLGAGGSYGYTF.

The chain joins TRBV28 to TRBJ2-7; D not resolved. Per the germline V gene, CDR1 is MDHEN and CDR2 is SYDVKM. This CDR3 is built from 12 residues. Trimming stripped 5 bases from V and 2 bases from J, with 7 bases between. The DNA for the CDR3 is TGTGCCAGCAGTGCCTCTACCTACGAGCAGTACTTC. Amino acid sequence: CASSASTYEQYF.

The V gene is TRBV11-2, the J gene TRBJ2-3, with D tentatively TRBD2 (5 bases). This CDR3 is built from 16 residues. The germline CDR1 and CDR2 sequences are SGHAT and FQNNGV. The V end was cut by 7 bases, the J end by 3 bases, with 20 bases between. CDR3 region: CASTSNHKRRTDTQYF. CDR3 bases: TGTGCCAGCACCTCCAACCATAAGCGGCGGACAGATACGCAGTATTTT.

This chain connects TRBV29-1 to TRBJ2-1; TRBD2 agrees at 9 bases. V lost 6 bases, J lost 5 bases, and 8 bases stayed unmatched. This CDR3 region has 14 residues. Germline CDR1 SQVTM, CDR2 ANQGSEA. The CDR3 nucleotides read TGCAGCGTCCTTAGCGGGAGTCGGGACAATGAGCAGTTCTTC. Encoded protein: CSVLSGSRDNEQFF.

The chain links TRBV7-6 to TRBJ2-7; D is unclear. V dropped 1 base and J dropped 4 bases, with 11 bases sitting between them. Germline CDR1 reads SGHVS; CDR2 reads FNYEAQ. The CDR3 length is 14 residues. The CDR3 protein is CASSLEVSGYEQYF. In nucleotides, the CDR3 is TGTGCCAGCAGCTTAGAAGTATCAGGTTACGAGCAGTACTTC.

This clone was counted a single time. This chain connects TRBV5-1 to TRBJ2-7, with 14 bases aligning to TRBD2. Trimming took 4 bases from V and 2 from J; bases not matched to a gene: 11. In germline, CDR1 is SGHRS, CDR2 YFSETQ. The CDR3 runs 18 residues. Written as DNA, the CDR3 is TGCGCCAGCAGCGTGGGACTAGCGGGGGCCAAAACACCCTACGAGCAGTACTTC. Encoded protein: CASSVGLAGAKTPYEQYF.

J is TRBJ2-5 and V is TRBV10-2, with D perhaps matching TRBD2 (6 bases). The CDR3 is 15 amino acids. V was cut by 3 bases and J by 0 bases, with 11 bases left in between. The germline V gene encodes CDR1 WSHSY and CDR2 SAAADI. The CDR3 coding sequence is TGCGCCAGCAGTGAATTAGCGGCGTACCAAGAGACCCAGTACTTC. It yields the protein CASSELAAYQETQYF.

The CDR3 spells CASSLGTGGLNTEAFF. For the CDR3, the DNA is TGTGCCAGCAGTCTCGGGACAGGGGGCTTGAACACTGAAGCTTTCTTT. The V and J genes are TRBV27 and TRBJ1-1, with 12 bases matching TRBD1. Germline V gene lookup returns CDR1 MNHEY and CDR2 SMNVEV (reference sequence). The CDR3 is 16 amino acids. The junction had 4 bases not matched to a gene; V was cut back by 5 bases and J by 0 bases.

V usage is TRBV2 and J usage is TRBJ1-1; TRBD1 agrees at 7 bases. The CDR3 is 16 amino acids. The V segment lost 3 bases and the J segment 7 bases; nucleotides outside the gene matches: 14. Germline CDR1 is SNHLY and CDR2 is FYNNEI. CDR3 in amino acids: CASSDGGGRSWIEAFF. In nucleotides, the CDR3 is TGTGCCAGCAGTGATGGAGGGGGCAGGTCTTGGATTGAAGCTTTCTTT.

This clone was seen a few times. This chain connects TRBV29-1 to TRBJ2-1, with 7 bases identical to TRBD1. CDR1 is SQVTM, CDR2 ANQGSEA, per germline. V lost 3 bases to trimming and J lost 7 bases; unmatched junction nucleotides: 3. The CDR3 runs to 12 residues. CDR3 sequence: CSVETGQNEQFF. DNA for the CDR3: TGCAGCGTTGAGACAGGGCAGAATGAGCAGTTCTTC.

This clone showed up just a few times. J is TRBJ1-2 and V is TRBV27; 8 bases line up with TRBD1. The CDR3 contains 16 residues. The junction had 16 bases not matched to a gene; V was cut back by 5 bases and J by 8 bases. Germline CDR1 reads MNHEY; CDR2 reads SMNVEV (reference sequence). The CDR3: CASSPSHGQGRYGYTF. The CDR3 nucleotides read TGTGCCAGCAGTCCGTCACATGGACAGGGTCGTTACGGCTACACCTTC.

This clone was picked up one time. This sequence joins TRBV2 and TRBJ2-5, with D hard to call. TRBJ2-7 matches the DNA end more closely, so the J call is doubtful. CDR3 length: 12 residues. Germline-derived CDR1 and CDR2 are SNHLY and FYNNEI. The CDR3 loop is CASKLISYEQYF. CDR3 in DNA: TGTGCCAGCAAGTTGATCTCCTACGAGCAGTACTTC.